This TCR beta chain was sequenced during a study of cytomegalovirus exposure and HLA in healthy donors. 13 Jbeta primers and 60 Vbeta primers were used for the PCR. Clones were read by immunoSEQ multiplex PCR, and TCRdb kept only the in-frame ones, dropping some. The repertoire holds around 130,000 clones, with 84% as singletons. Germline CDR1 is SGHVS and CDR2 is FQNEAQ. Trimming cost V 4 bases and J 0 bases, with 10 bases left between them. CDR3 length: 14 amino acids. General study findings and limits: The authors considered a cluster of highly shared sequence variants likely to be a sequencing artifact. Specificity for CMV antigens was confirmed in vitro for a few of the CMV-associated chains.

Comment on this clone: The antigen is unknown.

Input material: PBMCs. The receptor's source is a man aged 45-65 years in good health and CMV-seronegative. The V and J genes are TRBV7-8 and TRBJ2-7; D remains ambiguous. CDR3 in amino acids: CASSSSGSSYEQYF. The CDR3 nucleotides are TGTGCCAGCAGCTCTTCCGGGTCCTCCTACGAGCAGTACTTC.